This T cell receptor (beta chain) was found in a study of blood T cell repertoires in COVID-19. Germline CDR1 and CDR2: MNHEY and SVGAGI. The CDR3 spans 13 residues. Trimming took off 6 bases at V and 2 bases at J, with 10 bases between the two ends. Data came from immunoSEQ multiplex PCR; TCRdb stores just in-frame clones and leaves some out. The sample lists 120,000 or so clones; 85% to 90% were seen once. The TCR was taken from a woman older than 75 with acute or convalescent COVID-19. The sequencing sample was made of peripheral blood. This chain joins TRBV6-5 and TRBJ1-2, with D possibly TRBD1 on 5 matching bases. In DNA, the CDR3 is TGTGCCAGCAGGGAGTCAGGGAACTATGGCTACACCTTC. Translated: CASRESGNYGYTF.